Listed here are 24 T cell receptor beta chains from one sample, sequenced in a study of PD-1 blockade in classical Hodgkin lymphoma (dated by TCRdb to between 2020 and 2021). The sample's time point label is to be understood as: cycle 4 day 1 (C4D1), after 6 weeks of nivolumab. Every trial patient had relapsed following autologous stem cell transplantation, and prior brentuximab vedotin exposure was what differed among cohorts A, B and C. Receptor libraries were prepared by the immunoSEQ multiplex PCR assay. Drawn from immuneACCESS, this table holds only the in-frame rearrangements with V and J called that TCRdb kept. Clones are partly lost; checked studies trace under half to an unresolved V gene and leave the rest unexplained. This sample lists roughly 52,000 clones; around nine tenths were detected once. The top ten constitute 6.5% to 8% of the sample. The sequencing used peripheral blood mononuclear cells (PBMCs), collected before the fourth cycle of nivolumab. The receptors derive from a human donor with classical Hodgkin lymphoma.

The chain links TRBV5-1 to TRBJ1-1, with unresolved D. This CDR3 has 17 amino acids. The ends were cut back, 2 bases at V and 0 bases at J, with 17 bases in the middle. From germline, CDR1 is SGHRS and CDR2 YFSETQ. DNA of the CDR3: TGCGCCAGCAGCTTATGGTCCGGCCTACTGATGAACACTGAAGCTTTCTTT. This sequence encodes CASSLWSGLLMNTEAFF.

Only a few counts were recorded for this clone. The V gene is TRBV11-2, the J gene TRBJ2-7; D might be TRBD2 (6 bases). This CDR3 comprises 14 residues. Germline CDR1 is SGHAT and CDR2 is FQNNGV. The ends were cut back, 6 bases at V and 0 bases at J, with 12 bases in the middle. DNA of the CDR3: TGTGCCAGCAGATTCGGAGGGGTCTCCTACGAGCAGTACTTC. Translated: CASRFGGVSYEQYF.

CDR3 in amino acids: CASSPRLAGRASTDTQYF. In nucleotides, the CDR3 is TGTGCCAGCAGCCCACGACTAGCGGGGCGTGCTAGCACAGATACGCAGTATTTT. V is TRBV11-2 and J is TRBJ2-3; 11 bases map to TRBD2. From germline, CDR1 is SGHAT and CDR2 FQNNGV. CDR3 length: 18 amino acids. The junction had 10 bases not matched to a gene; V was cut back by 5 bases and J by 0 bases.

CDR3 DNA: TGTGCCAGCAGCTTGGGACTAGCGGGGGAGGGTGAGCAGTTCTTC. As protein: CASSLGLAGEGEQFF. V gene TRBV5-4 combines with J gene TRBJ2-1, with 12 bases identical to TRBD2. V lost 0 bases and J lost 9; bases outside the gene matches: 4. CDR3 size: 15 residues. Germline V gives CDR1 SGHNT, CDR2 YYREEE (reference sequence). The complete variable domain, with remaining parts taken from reference TRBV5-4 and TRBJ2-1, reads ETGVTQSPTHLIKTRGQQVTLRCSSQSGHNTVSWYQQALGQGPQFIFQYYREEENGRGNFPPRFSGLQFPNYSSELNVNALELDDSALYLCASSLGLAGEGEQFFGPGTRLTVL.

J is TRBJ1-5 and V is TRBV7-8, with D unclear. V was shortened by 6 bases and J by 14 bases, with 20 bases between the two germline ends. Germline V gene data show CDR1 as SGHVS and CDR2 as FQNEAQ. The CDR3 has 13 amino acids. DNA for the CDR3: TGTGCCAGCAGTCGGGCAAGCGGGGAATGGAAGCATTTT. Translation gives CASSRASGEWKHF.

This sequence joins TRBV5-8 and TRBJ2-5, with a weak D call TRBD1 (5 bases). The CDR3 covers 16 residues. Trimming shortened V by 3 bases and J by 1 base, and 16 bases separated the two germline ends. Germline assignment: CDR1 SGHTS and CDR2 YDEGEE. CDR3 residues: CASSSRGHSSQETQYF. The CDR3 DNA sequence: TGTGCCAGCAGCTCCCGCGGACACTCATCCCAAGAGACCCAGTACTTC.

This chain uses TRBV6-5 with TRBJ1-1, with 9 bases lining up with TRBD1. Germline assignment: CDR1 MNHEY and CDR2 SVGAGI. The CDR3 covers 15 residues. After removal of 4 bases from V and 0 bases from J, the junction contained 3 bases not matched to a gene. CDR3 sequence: CASSLGQGMNTEAFF. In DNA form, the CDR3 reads TGTGCCAGCAGTTTGGGACAGGGTATGAACACTGAAGCTTTCTTT.

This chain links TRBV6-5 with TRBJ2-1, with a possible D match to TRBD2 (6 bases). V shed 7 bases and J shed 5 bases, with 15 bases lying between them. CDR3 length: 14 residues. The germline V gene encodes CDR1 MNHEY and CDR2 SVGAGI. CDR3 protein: CASKRGTVHNEQFF. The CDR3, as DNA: TGTGCCAGCAAACGGGGGACGGTCCACAATGAGCAGTTCTTC.

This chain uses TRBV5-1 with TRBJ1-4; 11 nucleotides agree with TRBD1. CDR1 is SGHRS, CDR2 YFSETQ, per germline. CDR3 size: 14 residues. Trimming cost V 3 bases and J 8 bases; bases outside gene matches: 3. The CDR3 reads CASSSGQGGEKLFF. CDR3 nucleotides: TGCGCCAGCAGCTCGGGACAGGGGGGAGAAAAACTGTTTTTT. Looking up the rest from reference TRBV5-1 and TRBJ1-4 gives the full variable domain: KAGVTQTPRYLIKTRGQQVTLSCSPISGHRSVSWYQQTPGQGLQFLFEYFSETQRNKGNFPGRFSGRQFSNSRSEMNVSTLELGDSALYLCASSSGQGGEKLFFGSGTQLSVL.

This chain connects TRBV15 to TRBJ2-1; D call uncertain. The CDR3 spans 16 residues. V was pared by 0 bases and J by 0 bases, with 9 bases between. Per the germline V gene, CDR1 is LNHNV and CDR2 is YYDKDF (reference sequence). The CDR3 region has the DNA TGTGCCACCAGCAGAGATCTCGTGAGCTCCTACAATGAGCAGTTCTTC. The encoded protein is CATSRDLVSSYNEQFF.

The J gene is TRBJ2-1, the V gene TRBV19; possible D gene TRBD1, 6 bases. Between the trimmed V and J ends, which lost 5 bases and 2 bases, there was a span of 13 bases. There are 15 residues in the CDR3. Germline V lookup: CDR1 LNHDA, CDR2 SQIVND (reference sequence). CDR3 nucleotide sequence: TGTGCCAGTAGTTCCGACAGGTCGACCTACAATGAGCAGTTCTTC. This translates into CASSSDRSTYNEQFF.

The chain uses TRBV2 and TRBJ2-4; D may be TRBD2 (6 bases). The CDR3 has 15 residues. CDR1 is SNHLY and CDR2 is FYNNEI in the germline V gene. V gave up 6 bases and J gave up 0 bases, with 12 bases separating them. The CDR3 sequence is CASRGGHLAKNIQYF. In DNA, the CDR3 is TGTGCCAGCAGGGGAGGACATTTAGCCAAAAACATTCAGTACTTC.

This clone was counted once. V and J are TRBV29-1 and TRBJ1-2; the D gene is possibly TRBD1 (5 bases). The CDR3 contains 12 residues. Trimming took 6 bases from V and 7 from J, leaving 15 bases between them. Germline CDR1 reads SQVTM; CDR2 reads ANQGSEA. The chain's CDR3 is CSVAGTGGGYTF. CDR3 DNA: TGCAGCGTAGCCGGGACTGGGGGTGGCTACACCTTC.

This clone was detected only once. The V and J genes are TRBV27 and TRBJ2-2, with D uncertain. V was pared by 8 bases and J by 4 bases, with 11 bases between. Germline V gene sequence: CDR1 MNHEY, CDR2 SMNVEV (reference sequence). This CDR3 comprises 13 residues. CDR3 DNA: TGTGCCAGCCTGAACAGTTCCACCGGGGAGCTGTTTTTT. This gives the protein CASLNSSTGELFF.

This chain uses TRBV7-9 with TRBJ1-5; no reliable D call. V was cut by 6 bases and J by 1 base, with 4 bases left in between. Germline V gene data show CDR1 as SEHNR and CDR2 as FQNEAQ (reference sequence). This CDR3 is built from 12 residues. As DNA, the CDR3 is TGTGCCAGCAGTGACAGCAATCAGCCCCAGCATTTT. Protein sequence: CASSDSNQPQHF.

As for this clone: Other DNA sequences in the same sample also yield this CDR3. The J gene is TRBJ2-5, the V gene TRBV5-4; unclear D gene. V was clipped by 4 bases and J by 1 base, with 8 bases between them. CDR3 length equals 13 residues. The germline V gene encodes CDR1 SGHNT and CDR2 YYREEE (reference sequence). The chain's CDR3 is CASSRASQETQYF. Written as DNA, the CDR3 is TGTGCCAGCAGCCGCGCGTCCCAAGAGACCCAGTACTTC.

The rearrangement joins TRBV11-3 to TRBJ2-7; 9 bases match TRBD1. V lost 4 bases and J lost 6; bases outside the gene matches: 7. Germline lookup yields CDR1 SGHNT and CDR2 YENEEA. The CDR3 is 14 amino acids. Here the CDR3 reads CASSSGTGHTEQYF. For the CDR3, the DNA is TGTGCCAGCAGCTCTGGGACAGGGCATACCGAGCAGTACTTC.

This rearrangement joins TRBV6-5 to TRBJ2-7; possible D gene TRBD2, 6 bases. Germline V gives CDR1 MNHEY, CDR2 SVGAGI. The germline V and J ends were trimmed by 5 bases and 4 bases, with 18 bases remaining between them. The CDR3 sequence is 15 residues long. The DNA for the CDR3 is TGTGCCAGCAGTCCCCCGGGAGTCCCACCGTACGAGCAGTACTTC. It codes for CASSPPGVPPYEQYF.

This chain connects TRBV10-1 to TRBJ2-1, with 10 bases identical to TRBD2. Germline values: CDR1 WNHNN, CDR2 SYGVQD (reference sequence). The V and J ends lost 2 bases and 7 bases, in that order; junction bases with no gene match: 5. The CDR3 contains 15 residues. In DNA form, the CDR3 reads TGCGCCAGCAGTGAGGGGCTAGCGGGAGCGAATGAGCAGTTCTTC. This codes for CASSEGLAGANEQFF.

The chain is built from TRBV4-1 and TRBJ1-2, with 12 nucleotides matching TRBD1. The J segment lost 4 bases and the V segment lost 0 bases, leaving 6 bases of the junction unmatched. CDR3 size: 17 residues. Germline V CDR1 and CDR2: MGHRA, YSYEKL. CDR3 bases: TGCGCCAGCAGCCAAGACTGGGGGACAGGGGGCTTCTATGGCTACACCTTC. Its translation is CASSQDWGTGGFYGYTF.

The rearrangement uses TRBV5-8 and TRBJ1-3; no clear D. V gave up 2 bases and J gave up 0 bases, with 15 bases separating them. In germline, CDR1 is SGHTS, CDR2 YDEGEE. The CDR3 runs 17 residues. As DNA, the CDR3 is TGTGCCAGCAGCTTTTTGGTCACAGCGTTCTCTGGAAACACCATATATTTT. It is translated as CASSFLVTAFSGNTIYF.

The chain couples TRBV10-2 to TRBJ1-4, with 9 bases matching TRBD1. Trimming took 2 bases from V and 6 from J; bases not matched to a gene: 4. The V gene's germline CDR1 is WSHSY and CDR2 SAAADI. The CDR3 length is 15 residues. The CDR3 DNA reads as TGCGCCAGCAGTGAGATGGGACAGGGCTATGAAAAACTGTTTTTT. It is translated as CASSEMGQGYEKLFF.

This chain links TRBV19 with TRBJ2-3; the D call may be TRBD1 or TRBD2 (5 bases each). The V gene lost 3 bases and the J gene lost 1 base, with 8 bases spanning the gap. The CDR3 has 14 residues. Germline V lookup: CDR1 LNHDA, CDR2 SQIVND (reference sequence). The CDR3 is CASSMGVGTDTQYF. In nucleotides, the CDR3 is TGTGCCAGTAGTATGGGGGTGGGCACAGATACGCAGTATTTT. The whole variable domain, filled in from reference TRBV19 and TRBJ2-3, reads DGGITQSPKYLFRKEGQNVTLSCEQNLNHDAMYWYRQDPGQGLRLIYYSQIVNDFQKGDIAEGYSVSREKKESFPLTVTSAQKNPTAFYLCASSMGVGTDTQYFGPGTRLTVL.

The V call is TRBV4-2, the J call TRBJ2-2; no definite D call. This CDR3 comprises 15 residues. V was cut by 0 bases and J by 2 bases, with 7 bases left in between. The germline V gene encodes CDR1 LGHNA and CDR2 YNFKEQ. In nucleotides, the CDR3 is TGTGCCAGCAGCCAAGAGGCCTCCAACACCGGGGAGCTGTTTTTT. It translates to CASSQEASNTGELFF.